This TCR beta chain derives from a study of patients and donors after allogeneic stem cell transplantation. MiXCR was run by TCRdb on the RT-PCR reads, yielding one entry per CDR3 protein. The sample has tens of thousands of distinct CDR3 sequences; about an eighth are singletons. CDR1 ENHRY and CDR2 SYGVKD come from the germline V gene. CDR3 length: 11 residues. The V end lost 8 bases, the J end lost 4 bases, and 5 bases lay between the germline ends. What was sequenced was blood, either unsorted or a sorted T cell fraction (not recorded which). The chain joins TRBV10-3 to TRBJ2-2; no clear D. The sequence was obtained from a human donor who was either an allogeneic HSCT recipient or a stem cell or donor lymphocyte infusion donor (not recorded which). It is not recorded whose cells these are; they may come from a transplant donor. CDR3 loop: CAIEATGELFF. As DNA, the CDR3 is TGTGCCATCGAAGCCACCGGGGAGCTGTTTTTT.